The next 27 T cell receptor beta chains were all read from a single sample in a study of CD8+CD57+ T cells in acquired aplastic anemia. The use of genomic DNA as template underpinned the TCR beta VDJ and CDR3 profiling. TCRdb fed the reads into MiXCR, producing one record per CDR3 protein. The data show approximately 160,000 distinct CDR3 sequences, around 45% seen once. Material: sorted CD4+, CD8+, or CD8+CD57+ T cells (not recorded which) from PBMCs. The source is a human donor in good health.

A word on this clonotype: It may be a read error: a sequence one base away is much more abundant. The genes are TRBV5-6 and TRBJ2-7; 9 positions match TRBD2. The V gene end was trimmed by 3 bases and the J gene end by 3 bases; junction bases not matched to a gene: 7. Germline CDR1 SGHDT, CDR2 YYEEEE. This CDR3 spans 15 amino acids. The CDR3 coding sequence is TGTGCCAGCAGCTCGTTGGGTAGCGGGAGCTACGAGCAGTACTTC. This translates into CASSSLGSGSYEQYF.

The chain combines TRBV7-8 with TRBJ1-2, with D unclear. Germline CDR1 SGHVS, CDR2 FQNEAQ. The CDR3 spans 15 residues. V was trimmed by 4 bases and J by 2 bases, leaving 14 bases between them. The CDR3 nucleotides read TGTGCCAGCAGCTCGAACATCTACCCAAACTATGGCTACACCTTC. Amino acid sequence: CASSSNIYPNYGYTF. Supplemented by reference TRBV7-8 and TRBJ1-2, the full variable domain reads GAGVSQSPRYKVAKRGQDVALRCDPISGHVSLFWYQQALGQGPEFLTYFQNEAQLDKSGLPSDRFFAERPEGSVSTLKIQRTQQEDSAVYLCASSSNIYPNYGYTFGSGTRLTVV.

This clonotype came up once. The CDR3: CASSMGQGGYGYTF. DNA for the CDR3: TGTGCCAGTAGTATGGGACAGGGTGGCTATGGCTACACCTTC. The rearrangement joins TRBV19 to TRBJ1-2, with 9 bases lining up with TRBD1. Germline-derived CDR1 and CDR2 are LNHDA and SQIVND (reference sequence). With 3 bases clipped from V and 4 bases from J, the junction kept 3 bases outside the gene matches. This CDR3 region has 14 residues.

This clonotype appeared a few times. The gene calls are TRBV11-2 and TRBJ2-2; 9 nucleotides align to TRBD2. This CDR3 comprises 16 residues. Trimming at V came to 5 bases and at J to 6 bases, leaving 10 bases not matched to a gene. Germline loops: CDR1 SGHAT, CDR2 FQNNGV. In DNA, the CDR3 is TGTGCCAGCAGCCCCCAGGTAGCGGGAGAGTCCGGGGAGCTGTTTTTT. Its translation: CASSPQVAGESGELFF.

The sample holds a few counts of this clonotype. CDR3 in DNA: TGCAGCGTTGGTGTGGGGAGTTCTACAGATACGCAGTATTTT. Its protein is CSVGVGSSTDTQYF. The rearrangement links TRBV29-1 to TRBJ2-3, with D possibly being TRBD2 (5 bases). The germline CDR1 and CDR2 sequences are SQVTM and ANQGSEA. The CDR3 has 14 residues. The germline V and J ends were trimmed by 4 bases and 3 bases, with 14 bases remaining between them.

This clonotype showed up many times. CDR3 sequence: CASSPEGLGQPQHF. The DNA for the CDR3 is TGTGCCAGCAGCCCGGAGGGACTCGGTCAGCCCCAGCATTTT. The rearrangement uses TRBV9 and TRBJ1-5, with D perhaps matching TRBD1 (5 bases). CDR1 and CDR2 (germline): SGDLS, YYNGEE. V dropped 4 bases and J dropped 6 bases, with 14 bases sitting between them. The CDR3 consists of 14 residues.

This clonotype appeared many times. The V gene is TRBV4-1, the J gene TRBJ2-7, with D tentatively TRBD1 or TRBD2 (5 bases each). V lost 3 bases, J lost 2 bases, and 14 bases lay in between. The germline CDR1 and CDR2 sequences are MGHRA and YSYEKL. This CDR3 has 15 amino acids. For the CDR3, the DNA is TGCGCCAGCAGCCAGGGACGGTATACCACCTACGAGCAGTACTTC. It codes for CASSQGRYTTYEQYF.

This clonotype was recorded many times. The rearrangement joins TRBV5-1 to TRBJ2-2, with D tentatively TRBD2 (6 bases). Germline V lookup: CDR1 SGHRS, CDR2 YFSETQ. V dropped 0 bases and J dropped 2 bases, with 14 bases sitting between them. This CDR3 spans 17 amino acids. The CDR3 sequence: CASSLDLRGINTGELFF. The CDR3 DNA is TGCGCCAGCAGCTTGGATCTCCGCGGGATTAACACCGGGGAGCTGTTTTTT.

This clonotype was counted a single time. The J gene is TRBJ2-7, the V gene TRBV6-1, with D perhaps matching TRBD1 (5 bases). With 7 bases removed from V and 5 bases from J, the gap between germline ends came to 24 bases. This CDR3 contains 16 residues. The germline V gene has CDR1 MNHNS and CDR2 SASEGT. The CDR3 DNA follows: TGTGCCAGCATATCGACAGCCAACACCCTAATAGACGAGCAGTACTTC. Translation gives CASISTANTLIDEQYF.

This sequence joins TRBV15 and TRBJ1-3; 7 bases line up with TRBD1. The V gene's germline CDR1 is LNHNV and CDR2 YYDKDF (reference sequence). The CDR3 consists of 16 residues. J lost 2 bases, V lost 5 bases, and 9 bases had no gene match. The CDR3 coding sequence is TGTGCCACCAGCGGGTACCCGGGACAGCCTGGAAACACCATATATTTT. Translating it yields CATSGYPGQPGNTIYF.

This clonotype was counted at least ten times. The chain links TRBV6-6 to TRBJ2-5; D uncertain. V was shortened by 0 bases and J by 5 bases, with 10 bases between the two germline ends. The CDR3 has 14 amino acids. Germline V gene sequence: CDR1 MNHNY, CDR2 SVGAGI (reference sequence). CDR3 DNA: TGTGCCAGCAGTTACTCGAGTCTAAGGGAGACCCAGTACTTC. This codes for CASSYSSLRETQYF.

This chain links TRBV2 with TRBJ2-7; 7 positions match TRBD1. The CDR3 runs 10 residues. Germline V gene sequence: CDR1 SNHLY, CDR2 FYNNEI. This chain's CDR3 is CARGQFEQYF. CDR3 sequence (DNA): TGTGCTAGGGGACAGTTCGAGCAGTACTTC.

As concerns this clonotype: A clone one base away is much larger, so this may be a read error. The rearrangement joins TRBV5-8 to TRBJ2-7; D is unresolved. V lost 3 bases and J lost 6, with 13 bases in between. The CDR3 runs to 13 residues. Germline V gives CDR1 SGHTS, CDR2 YDEGEE. Here the CDR3 reads CASSSVYSGEQYF. The CDR3 bases are TGTGCCAGCAGCTCAGTGTATTCGGGCGAGCAGTACTTC.

V and J are TRBV29-1 and TRBJ2-5; 9 positions match TRBD2. The germline gives CDR1 SQVTM, CDR2 ANQGSEA. This CDR3 has 14 amino acids. Losses at the gene ends were 5 bases for V and 9 bases for J; bases not matched to a gene: 13. The CDR3 loop is CSVRGGDLRGPQYF. CDR3 bases: TGCAGCGTTCGCGGGGGGGACTTGAGAGGCCCCCAGTACTTC. Full variable domain (outside the CDR3, taken from reference TRBV29-1 and TRBJ2-5): SAVISQKPSRDICQRGTSLTIQCQVDSQVTMMFWYRQQPGQSLTLIATANQGSEATYESGFVIDKFPISRPNLTFSTLTVSNMSPEDSSIYLCSVRGGDLRGPQYFGPGTRLLVL.

Here the CDR3 reads CSVAGAQGGASEQYF. Written as DNA, the CDR3 is TGCAGCGTTGCGGGGGCACAGGGTGGGGCTAGCGAGCAGTACTTC. V and J are TRBV29-1 and TRBJ2-7, with D perhaps being TRBD1 or TRBD2 (6 bases each). This CDR3 contains 15 residues. Trimming left V 4 bases short and J 6 bases short, with 22 bases between. Germline V gives CDR1 SQVTM, CDR2 ANQGSEA.

The chain carries TRBV5-1 and TRBJ2-3; TRBD1 might be the D (5 bases). Germline V lookup: CDR1 SGHRS, CDR2 YFSETQ. Trimming cost V 0 bases and J 2 bases, with 10 bases left between them. The CDR3 extends over 15 amino acids. The CDR3 DNA reads as TGCGCCAGCAGCTTGGAATCAGGGCCCACAGATACGCAGTATTTT. Its protein product is CASSLESGPTDTQYF. Supplemented by reference TRBV5-1 and TRBJ2-3, the full variable domain reads KAGVTQTPRYLIKTRGQQVTLSCSPISGHRSVSWYQQTPGQGLQFLFEYFSETQRNKGNFPGRFSGRQFSNSRSEMNVSTLELGDSALYLCASSLESGPTDTQYFGPGTRLTVL.

This clonotype was observed at least ten times. The chain links TRBV6-5 to TRBJ1-2, with 9 nucleotides matching TRBD1. Germline V gene data show CDR1 as MNHEY and CDR2 as SVGAGI. The V segment lost 2 bases and the J segment 5 bases; nucleotides outside the gene matches: 3. The CDR3 totals 14 residues. CDR3 nucleotides: TGTGCCAGCAGTTACAGGGGACAGGGATATGGCTACACCTTC. The encoded protein is CASSYRGQGYGYTF.

This clonotype has a handful of counts. A read error is possible here, since a much larger clone lies one base away. V gene TRBV7-2 combines with J gene TRBJ1-2, with D perhaps matching TRBD1 (6 bases). The CDR3 runs 15 residues. Germline CDR1 reads SGHTA; CDR2 reads FQGNSA. CDR3 DNA: TGTGTCAGCAGCTTGGGGGCCTTAGAAACCGCCGGCTACACCTTC. Protein sequence: CVSSLGALETAGYTF.

Comment on this clonotype: Being one base from a much bigger clone, this may be a read error. This chain links TRBV12-3 or TRBV12-4 with TRBJ2-2; TRBD2 matches at 14 bases. This CDR3 has 17 amino acids. J was trimmed by 3 bases and V by 5 bases; bases with no gene match: 5. The CDR3 sequence: CASSRGLAGEDTGELFF. CDR3 bases: TGTGCCAGCAGTCGGGGACTAGCGGGAGAGGACACCGGGGAGCTGTTTTTT.

The chain employs TRBV27 and TRBJ1-4, with D unclear. CDR3 length equals 14 residues. Germline CDR1 reads MNHEY; CDR2 reads SMNVEV (reference sequence). Trimming removed 6 bases at V and 7 bases at J, with 15 bases between. CDR3 sequence reads: CASSDGRGTEKLFF. CDR3 nucleotides: TGTGCCAGCAGCGACGGTCGGGGAACTGAAAAACTGTTTTTT.

The rearrangement joins TRBV20-1 to TRBJ2-3; D is undetermined. V shed 8 bases and J shed 4 bases, with 13 bases lying between them. Germline CDR1 reads DFQATT; CDR2 reads SNEGSKA (reference sequence). The CDR3 sequence is 12 residues long. The CDR3 DNA reads TGCAGTACCGGAGAGGTGTCAGATACGCAGTATTTT. It encodes CSTGEVSDTQYF.

This clonotype was recorded at least ten times. The rearrangement joins TRBV30 to TRBJ2-7; 7 bases agree with TRBD2. The J segment lost 3 bases and the V segment lost 2 bases, leaving 1 base of the junction unmatched. This CDR3 contains 12 residues. Germline V gene data show CDR1 as GTSNPN and CDR2 as SVGIG (reference sequence). CDR3 DNA sequence: TGTGCCTGGAGTTCTAGCGGCTACGAGCAGTACTTC. Protein: CAWSSSGYEQYF.

The chain has TRBV6-2 or TRBV6-3 and TRBJ1-1; 9 bases match TRBD1. The V and J ends lost 2 bases and 3 bases, in that order; junction bases with no gene match: 4. Looked up from germline, CDR1 is MNHEY and CDR2 is SVGEGT. The CDR3 extends over 15 amino acids. The CDR3 DNA follows: TGTGCCAGCAGTTACGCGGGACAGGGTTACACTGAAGCTTTCTTT. It specifies CASSYAGQGYTEAFF.

Concerning this clonotype itself: At one end, the junction sequence differs from germline, possibly due to a read error. This chain links TRBV10-3 with TRBJ1-5; no definite D call. CDR3 length: 13 amino acids. Germline lookup yields CDR1 ENHRY and CDR2 SYGVKD. The CDR3 DNA reads as TGTGCCATCAGGGAAGCAAGCAATCAGCCCCAGCATTTC. Protein product: CAIREASNQPQHF.

In this sample, this clonotype turned up a few times. This chain links TRBV7-8 with TRBJ2-1; D uncertain. CDR3 size: 13 residues. The germline V and J ends were trimmed by 6 bases and 4 bases, with 10 bases remaining between them. Germline values: CDR1 SGHVS, CDR2 FQNEAQ. The CDR3 nucleotides are TGTGCCAGCAGGCTTCCAGGATACAATGAGCAGTTCTTC. Protein product: CASRLPGYNEQFF.

This clonotype was seen ten or more times. This sequence joins TRBV20-1 and TRBJ1-2, with D perhaps matching TRBD1 (6 bases). Germline loops: CDR1 DFQATT, CDR2 SNEGSKA (reference sequence). Trimming shortened V by 3 bases and J by 1 base, and 12 bases separated the two germline ends. CDR3 length equals 14 residues. The CDR3 protein is CSASKDSFNYGYTF. CDR3 DNA: TGCAGTGCTAGCAAGGACAGCTTTAACTATGGCTACACCTTC.

This clonotype was recorded a few times. The CDR3 reads CASSQEPLGAGTYEQYF. CDR3 coding DNA: TGTGCCAGCAGCCAAGAGCCCCTAGGGGCGGGGACCTACGAGCAGTACTTC. The chain links TRBV4-2 to TRBJ2-7; the D gene is possibly TRBD2 (6 bases). V was clipped by 0 bases and J by 2 bases, with 17 bases between them. This CDR3 region has 17 residues. The germline CDR1 and CDR2 sequences are LGHNA and YNFKEQ.